The T cell receptor (beta chain) under discussion was sequenced for a study of T cells expressing NK-cell markers. Study context: Repertoires of TCR beta were obtained from T cells sorted as CD3+CD56+NKG2C+, CD3+CD56+NKG2C- and CD3+CD56-NKG2C+. Serological testing identified seven of the eight sequenced donors as HCMV-seropositive and one as seronegative.

UMI-tagged 5'RACE template switching yielded the TCR beta cDNA. TCRdb reprocessed the 5' RACE reads and keeps a single row for each CDR3 protein, giving no DNA. Its listing shows over 350,000 distinct CDR3 sequences. The CDR3 length is 14 residues. The sequenced material came from blood T cells: a sorted CD56 or NKG2C T cell subset, CD4+ or CD8+ T cells, or bulk PBMC T cells (not recorded which). The chain is built from TRBV12-3 or TRBV12-4 and TRBJ1-2; as DNA is missing, the TRBD1 call by TCRdb cannot be tested. This TCR was recovered from a woman in her 50s in good health. CDR3 amino acids: CASSSSWQGYGYTF.